These 25 T cell receptor beta chains were sequenced from one sample in a study of OX40 agonist ivuxolimab in advanced cancers. Assay: immunoSEQ multiplex PCR; the TCRdb copy retains only in-frame clones and omits some. Of 70,000 to 100,000 clones in the sample, 85% to 90% were seen once. The sequencing used CD4+ or CD8+ T cells sorted from blood, collected in a trial of the OX40 agonist ivuxolimab. The receptors come from an adult with an advanced solid tumor such as melanoma, head and neck, liver or kidney cancer.

This clone showed up just once. The chain joins TRBV21-1 to TRBJ2-3; the table's D gene call, TRBD1, was not cross checked with the DNA. TRBV21-1 is noted as a pseudogene. This CDR3 spans 20 amino acids. The CDR3 spells CASSNKSPGTGRTWADTQYF. In DNA form, the CDR3 reads TGTGCCAGCAGCAATAAATCCCCTGGGACAGGGCGGACGTGGGCAGATACGCAGTATTTT.

This chain uses TRBV21-1 with TRBJ2-4; the table's TRBD1 call for D was not verified on the DNA. TRBV21-1 is given as a pseudogene. The CDR3 sequence is 16 residues long. As DNA, the CDR3 is TGTGCCAGCAGCAAAGTTTGTCCCCAGGGGACAAACATTCAGTACTTC. It codes for CASSKVCPQGTNIQYF.

The chain combines TRBV4-1 with TRBJ2-1; 11 bases are shared with TRBD2. Germline trimming cut 4 bases from V and 5 bases from J; bases unmatched to any gene: 4. The CDR3 contains 15 residues. The germline V gene encodes CDR1 MGHRA and CDR2 YSYEKL. Written as DNA, the CDR3 is TGCGCCAGCAGCCGCGGGACTAGCGGAGACAATGAGCAGTTCTTC. This encodes CASSRGTSGDNEQFF.

The V and J genes are TRBV7-9 and TRBJ1-4; TRBD1 is a possible D gene (6 bases). Trimming left V 3 bases short and J 8 bases short, with 13 bases between. This CDR3 comprises 14 residues. Germline lookup yields CDR1 SEHNR and CDR2 FQNEAQ (reference sequence). CDR3 region: CASSFPGGGEKLFF. The CDR3 DNA reads as TGTGCCAGCAGCTTCCCCGGAGGGGGGGAAAAACTGTTTTTT.

The chain is built from TRBV6-1 and TRBJ2-7; 12 bases match TRBD1. CDR3 length: 12 amino acids. V dropped 6 bases and J dropped 7; count of bases not matched to a gene: 1. Germline V gene sequence: CDR1 MNHNS, CDR2 SASEGT. In DNA form, the CDR3 reads TGTGCCAGCAGGGGACAGGGGGCAGAGCAGTACTTC. Encoded protein: CASRGQGAEQYF.

The gene calls are TRBV18 and TRBJ1-2, with TRBD1 matching 7 bases. This CDR3 has 15 residues. Germline values: CDR1 KGHSH, CDR2 LQKENI. Trimming at V came to 5 bases and at J to 4 bases, leaving 10 bases not matched to a gene. CDR3 residues: CASSNATGTFYGYTF. CDR3 coding DNA: TGTGCCAGCTCAAACGCGACAGGGACCTTCTATGGCTACACCTTC. Filled out from reference TRBV18 and TRBJ1-2, the complete variable domain reads NAGVMQNPRHLVRRRGQEARLRCSPMKGHSHVYWYRQLPEEGLKFMVYLQKENIIDESGMPKERFSAEFPKEGPSILRIQQVVRGDSAAYFCASSNATGTFYGYTFGSGTRLTVV.

The rearrangement links TRBV6-6 to TRBJ1-5; a possible D gene is TRBD1 (5 bases). Germline values: CDR1 MNHNY, CDR2 SVGAGI (reference sequence). The V gene lost 0 bases and the J gene lost 7 bases, with 10 bases spanning the gap. The CDR3 contains 14 residues. Here the CDR3 DNA reads TGTGCCAGCAGTTACTCGCTAGGGGACCAGCCCCAGCATTTT. Protein product: CASSYSLGDQPQHF.

The chain carries TRBV12-5 and TRBJ2-7; 7 nucleotides agree with TRBD2. The trim removed 7 bases at V and 3 bases at J, leaving 6 bases unmatched. This CDR3 is built from 13 residues. Germline CDR1 is LGHNT and CDR2 is FRNRAP. In DNA form, the CDR3 reads TGTGCTAGTGCCCGAGCGGGGAACTACGAGCAGTACTTC. Residues: CASARAGNYEQYF.

The chain uses TRBV9 and TRBJ2-3; 9 bases are a match to TRBD2. Germline CDR1 is SGDLS and CDR2 is YYNGEE. The CDR3 totals 16 residues. Losses at the gene ends were 0 bases for V and 4 bases for J; bases not matched to a gene: 6. The CDR3 sequence: CASSVGRPSGADTQYF. The CDR3 nucleotides are TGTGCCAGCAGCGTAGGCAGACCTAGCGGGGCAGATACGCAGTATTTT.

This chain joins TRBV2 and TRBJ1-1; no clear D gene. Trimming took off 4 bases at V and 5 bases at J, with 11 bases between the two ends. The CDR3 loop spans 13 amino acids. CDR1 is SNHLY and CDR2 is FYNNEI in the germline V gene. Here the CDR3 DNA reads TGTGCCAGCAGTGCGTTGGGGAGGACTGAAGCTTTCTTT. The encoded protein is CASSALGRTEAFF.

The chain carries TRBV6-5 and TRBJ2-5, with D unresolved. The germline V gene has CDR1 MNHEY and CDR2 SVGAGI. The length of the CDR3 is 12 residues. With 5 bases removed from V and 4 bases from J, the gap between germline ends came to 8 bases. Here the CDR3 reads CASSHLGETQYF. CDR3 in DNA: TGTGCCAGCAGTCACCTAGGAGAGACCCAGTACTTC.

This chain uses TRBV10-2 with TRBJ2-7, with 7 bases matching TRBD2. The CDR3 extends over 13 amino acids. V lost 7 bases to trimming and J lost 4 bases; unmatched junction nucleotides: 7. Germline values: CDR1 WSHSY, CDR2 SAAADI. The CDR3 DNA reads as TGCGCCAGCATCGGGACTATTGCTTACGAGCAGTACTTC. Translated, it gives CASIGTIAYEQYF.

About this clone itself: The same CDR3 also results from other DNA sequences found in this sample. This chain uses TRBV27 with TRBJ2-7; no clear D gene. Looked up from germline, CDR1 is MNHEY and CDR2 is SMNVEV (reference sequence). The CDR3 totals 11 residues. The V end lost 4 bases, the J end lost 2 bases, and 3 bases lay between the germline ends. The CDR3 is CASSSTYEQYF. The CDR3 DNA reads as TGTGCCAGCAGTTCCACCTACGAGCAGTACTTC.

The CDR3: CASREQYTEAFF. The CDR3 DNA reads TGTGCCAGCAGAGAGCAATACACTGAAGCTTTCTTT. J is TRBJ1-1 and V is TRBV28; D not resolved. The CDR3 extends over 12 amino acids. Germline loops: CDR1 MDHEN, CDR2 SYDVKM. The V gene lost 6 bases and the J gene lost 3 bases, with 8 bases spanning the gap.

The V call is TRBV7-9, the J call TRBJ2-2, with D unresolved. Germline loops: CDR1 SEHNR, CDR2 FQNEAQ (reference sequence). Trimming shortened V by 5 bases and J by 8 bases, and 12 bases separated the two germline ends. The CDR3 loop spans 13 amino acids. CDR3 sequence: CASSPTPTGELFF. CDR3 nucleotides: TGTGCCAGCAGCCCAACCCCAACGGGGGAGCTGTTTTTT.

The chain has TRBV13 and TRBJ2-1; the D gene is possibly TRBD1 (6 bases). The CDR3 is 16 amino acids. CDR1 is PRHDT and CDR2 is FYEKMQ in the germline V gene (reference sequence). The V and J ends lost 6 bases and 0 bases respectively, with 15 bases between them. In DNA, the CDR3 is TGTGCCAGCAGTCGAACAGGGCTTAGCTCCTACAATGAGCAGTTCTTC. Amino acid sequence: CASSRTGLSSYNEQFF.

V usage is TRBV7-9 and J usage is TRBJ1-2; 9 bases fit TRBD1. V lost 3 bases and J lost 4; bases outside the gene matches: 9. This CDR3 has 16 residues. Germline CDR1 and CDR2: SEHNR and FQNEAQ (reference sequence). The CDR3 spells CASSLVQGASSYGYTF. For the CDR3, the DNA is TGTGCCAGCAGCTTGGTACAGGGGGCGTCGAGCTATGGCTACACCTTC.

The chain combines TRBV27 with TRBJ2-7, with 7 bases aligning to TRBD2. The germline CDR1 and CDR2 sequences are MNHEY and SMNVEV (reference sequence). The CDR3 consists of 16 residues. V lost 4 bases, J lost 3 bases, and 12 bases stayed unmatched. CDR3 DNA: TGTGCCAGCAGTTCCCGCGGGAGCCCCCCGGACTACGAGCAGTACTTC. Amino acids: CASSSRGSPPDYEQYF.

The chain is built from TRBV10-3 and TRBJ2-7, with D possibly called TRBD1 or TRBD2 (5 bases each). This CDR3 is built from 15 residues. V was shortened by 0 bases and J by 2 bases, with 11 bases between the two germline ends. From germline, CDR1 is ENHRY and CDR2 SYGVKD. The CDR3 nucleotides are TGTGCCATCAGTGAGTCGCCCAGGGACCCCTACGAGCAGTACTTC. Amino acids: CAISESPRDPYEQYF.

This chain joins TRBV6-5 and TRBJ1-1; D ambiguous. The CDR3 runs 13 residues. The V and J ends lost 8 bases and 3 bases respectively, with 13 bases between them. The germline V gene encodes CDR1 MNHEY and CDR2 SVGAGI. The CDR3 here is CASSRGQDTEAFF. CDR3 sequence (DNA): TGTGCCAGCTCCCGAGGTCAGGACACTGAAGCTTTCTTT.

The chain carries TRBV10-3 and TRBJ1-6; D not resolved. Deletions cut 0 bases from V and 6 bases from J, with 9 bases between. The germline CDR1 and CDR2 sequences are ENHRY and SYGVKD. This CDR3 has 15 amino acids. The CDR3 nucleotides are TGTGCCATCAGTGAGTCCGGCCTGGGTAATTCACCCCTCCACTTT. It is translated as CAISESGLGNSPLHF.

V gene TRBV29-1 combines with J gene TRBJ2-5; 12 positions agree with TRBD2. The CDR3 contains 16 residues. Germline-derived CDR1 and CDR2 are SQVTM and ANQGSEA. V shed 7 bases and J 5 bases; nucleotides not matched to a gene: 14. This CDR3 is CSAAATSGRYWETQYF. CDR3 nucleotides: TGCAGCGCCGCCGCGACTAGCGGGAGATATTGGGAGACCCAGTACTTC.

This rearrangement joins TRBV2 to TRBJ1-5; 7 bases match TRBD1. Germline V CDR1 and CDR2: SNHLY, FYNNEI. The CDR3 has 15 amino acids. V gave up 6 bases and J gave up 2 bases; unmatched junction bases: 7. CDR3 DNA sequence: TGTGCCAGCAGGCCGGCAGGGGGAGGCAATCAGCCCCAGCATTTT. Its translation is CASRPAGGGNQPQHF.

V is TRBV13 and J is TRBJ2-1; 7 positions agree with TRBD2. CDR1 and CDR2 from the germline V gene are PRHDT and FYEKMQ (reference sequence). J lost 5 bases, V lost 4 bases, and 14 bases had no gene match. This CDR3 is 17 amino acids long. CDR3 sequence (DNA): TGTGCCAGCAGCTCCTTCACGGGAGGACCGTGGAACAATGAGCAGTTCTTC. The encoded protein is CASSSFTGGPWNNEQFF.

The V and J genes are TRBV5-1 and TRBJ2-3, with no clear D. V gave up 0 bases and J gave up 3 bases, with 14 bases separating them. This CDR3 spans 16 amino acids. Germline-derived CDR1 and CDR2 are SGHRS and YFSETQ. CDR3 sequence: CASSLADLAGTDTQYF. As DNA, the CDR3 is TGCGCCAGCAGCTTGGCCGACCTTGCCGGAACAGATACGCAGTATTTT.